These T cell receptor beta chains were read from a single sample in a study of cytomegalovirus exposure and HLA in healthy donors. The repertoire was sequenced with immunoSEQ multiplex PCR; TCRdb's copy has only in-frame clones and lacks some. The repertoire consists of more than 80,000 clones, with 86% occurring once and the leading ten covering about a tenth. Sequencing input: PBMCs. These receptor sequences come from a man under 40 in good health and CMV-seropositive. Both conserved end residues are part of each CDR3. The D gene is left open where the match is weak. Rows give clone size only sometimes, using once, few, many, or a class for an expanded clone.

d_gene: NA
v_gene: TRBV19
j_gene: TRBJ2-5
abundance: NA
CDR3aa: CASSPTGARQETQYF
CDR3nt: TGTGCCAGTAGCCCCACGGGAGCCCGCCAAGAGACCCAGTACTTC

d_gene: NA
v_gene: TRBV5-3
j_gene: TRBJ1-4
abundance: NA
CDR3aa: CARSLYQEGNEKLFF
CDR3nt: TGTGCCAGAAGCTTGTACCAGGAGGGGAATGAAAAACTGTTTTTT

d_gene: TRBD2
v_gene: TRBV2
j_gene: TRBJ2-7
abundance: NA
CDR3aa: CASRRGLAGNHEQYF
CDR3nt: TGTGCCAGCAGGCGGGGACTAGCGGGAAACCACGAGCAGTACTTC

d_gene: TRBD2
v_gene: TRBV5-1
j_gene: TRBJ2-1
abundance: NA
CDR3aa: CASSLELAGGYNEQFF
CDR3nt: TGCGCCAGCAGCTTGGAACTAGCGGGAGGTTACAATGAGCAGTTCTTC

d_gene: TRBD2
v_gene: TRBV6-5
j_gene: TRBJ2-1
abundance: NA
CDR3aa: CASRPTSGTYNEQFF
CDR3nt: TGTGCCAGCAGACCGACTAGCGGTACCTACAATGAGCAGTTCTTC

d_gene: NA
v_gene: TRBV14
j_gene: TRBJ2-3
abundance: NA
CDR3aa: CASSQDLVAASTDTQYF
CDR3nt: TGTGCCAGCAGCCAAGATTTGGTAGCGGCTTCCACAGATACGCAGTATTTT

d_gene: NA
v_gene: TRBV28
j_gene: TRBJ1-2
abundance: NA
CDR3aa: CASRTGGAWGYTF
CDR3nt: TGTGCCAGCAGAACGGGGGGCGCCTGGGGCTACACCTTC

d_gene: TRBD1
v_gene: TRBV6-1
j_gene: TRBJ1-1
abundance: NA
CDR3aa: CASITGGTGSTEAFF
CDR3nt: TGTGCCAGCATCACAGGGGGCACCGGGAGCACTGAAGCTTTCTTT

d_gene: NA
v_gene: TRBV27
j_gene: TRBJ1-1
abundance: NA
CDR3aa: CASSLSMVDGGGKTEAFF
CDR3nt: TGTGCCAGCAGTTTATCGATGGTGGACGGGGGTGGGAAGACTGAAGCTTTCTTT

d_gene: NA
v_gene: TRBV19
j_gene: TRBJ1-1
abundance: NA
CDR3aa: CASSILRGLRTEAFF
CDR3nt: TGTGCCAGTAGTATCCTCCGGGGGTTAAGGACTGAAGCTTTCTTT

d_gene: NA
v_gene: TRBV19
j_gene: TRBJ2-5
abundance: NA
CDR3aa: CASSLRRGRETQYF
CDR3nt: TGTGCCAGTAGTCTCCGCCGGGGGAGGGAGACCCAGTACTTC

d_gene: TRBD1
v_gene: TRBV19
j_gene: TRBJ2-5
abundance: few
CDR3aa: CASSPGQGPQETQYF
CDR3nt: TGTGCCAGTAGTCCGGGACAGGGGCCGCAAGAGACCCAGTACTTC

d_gene: TRBD1
v_gene: TRBV5-6
j_gene: TRBJ2-5
abundance: NA
CDR3aa: CASSLVGQGAGETQYF
CDR3nt: TGTGCCAGCAGCTTAGTCGGACAGGGGGCAGGAGAGACCCAGTACTTC

d_gene: TRBD2
v_gene: TRBV5-1
j_gene: TRBJ2-2
abundance: few
CDR3aa: CASSLIPAGGPHTGELFF
CDR3nt: TGCGCCAGCAGCTTAATTCCAGCGGGAGGGCCCCACACCGGGGAGCTGTTTTTT

d_gene: NA
v_gene: TRBV2
j_gene: TRBJ2-5
abundance: few
CDR3aa: CASSEGPRQGETQYF
CDR3nt: TGTGCCAGCAGTGAAGGCCCGAGGCAGGGTGAGACCCAGTACTTC

d_gene: TRBD1
v_gene: TRBV27
j_gene: TRBJ2-7
abundance: NA
CDR3aa: CASSFGGGQGDYEQYF
CDR3nt: TGTGCCAGCAGTTTTGGGGGGGGACAGGGCGACTACGAGCAGTACTTC

d_gene: TRBD2
v_gene: TRBV6-6
j_gene: TRBJ2-1
abundance: NA
CDR3aa: CASSGTGTSSAGQFF
CDR3nt: TGTGCCAGCAGTGGGACCGGGACTAGTTCGGCGGGACAGTTCTTC

d_gene: TRBD1
v_gene: TRBV6-5
j_gene: TRBJ2-7
abundance: NA
CDR3aa: CASSYGYRTGTRLYF
CDR3nt: TGTGCCAGCAGTTACGGTTATCGGACAGGGACGCGTCTGTACTTC

d_gene: NA
v_gene: TRBV27
j_gene: TRBJ2-2
abundance: NA
CDR3aa: CASTPWAPSTGELFF
CDR3nt: TGTGCCAGCACCCCTTGGGCCCCGTCAACCGGGGAGCTGTTTTTT

d_gene: NA
v_gene: TRBV19
j_gene: TRBJ1-2
abundance: NA
CDR3aa: CASTERGQGLDYGYTF
CDR3nt: TGTGCCAGTACCGAACGGGGTCAGGGGTTGGACTATGGCTACACCTTC

d_gene: TRBD1
v_gene: TRBV9
j_gene: TRBJ2-3
abundance: NA
CDR3aa: CASSVAAGGETDTQYF
CDR3nt: TGTGCCAGCAGCGTAGCGGCAGGGGGCGAGACAGATACGCAGTATTTT

d_gene: NA
v_gene: TRBV6-1
j_gene: TRBJ1-5
abundance: few
CDR3aa: CASSEGANQPQHF
CDR3nt: TGTGCCAGCAGTGAGGGCGCCAATCAGCCCCAGCATTTT

d_gene: TRBD1
v_gene: TRBV5-1
j_gene: TRBJ1-4
abundance: once
CDR3aa: CASSPGQGLNEKLFF
CDR3nt: TGCGCCAGCAGCCCGGGACAGGGCCTTAATGAAAAACTGTTTTTT

d_gene: TRBD1
v_gene: TRBV28
j_gene: TRBJ1-3
abundance: NA
CDR3aa: CASSPRTGAVGNTIYF
CDR3nt: TGTGCCAGCAGTCCCCGGACAGGGGCTGTAGGAAACACCATATATTTT

d_gene: TRBD2
v_gene: TRBV5-4
j_gene: TRBJ2-5
abundance: NA
CDR3aa: CASSRGTSGQETQYF
CDR3nt: TGTGCCAGCAGCCGGGGGACTAGCGGTCAAGAGACCCAGTACTTC

d_gene: TRBD2
v_gene: TRBV2
j_gene: TRBJ2-4
abundance: NA
CDR3aa: CASSDVASGRLAKNIQYF
CDR3nt: TGTGCCAGCAGTGACGTTGCTAGCGGGAGGTTAGCCAAAAACATTCAGTACTTC

d_gene: TRBD2
v_gene: TRBV19
j_gene: TRBJ2-1
abundance: NA
CDR3aa: CASSGTSGRIEQFF
CDR3nt: TGTGCCAGTTCCGGGACTAGCGGTCGGATTGAGCAGTTCTTC

d_gene: NA
v_gene: TRBV4-1
j_gene: TRBJ2-3
abundance: NA
CDR3aa: CASSQDRLVADTQYF
CDR3nt: TGCGCCAGCAGCCAAGATAGATTAGTAGCAGATACGCAGTATTTT

d_gene: NA
v_gene: TRBV5-4
j_gene: TRBJ2-2
abundance: once
CDR3aa: CASSLQGTGELFF
CDR3nt: TGTGCCAGCAGCTTGCAGGGCACCGGGGAGCTGTTTTTT

d_gene: TRBD1
v_gene: TRBV7-9
j_gene: TRBJ2-5
abundance: NA
CDR3aa: CASSWGQRRGETQYF
CDR3nt: TGTGCCAGCAGCTGGGGACAGAGGCGCGGAGAGACCCAGTACTTC